This T cell receptor beta chain was identified during a study of early T cells in non-severe SARS-CoV-2 infection. Across the whole study: The sequenced material was bulk RNA from unsorted whole blood, and its chains were unpaired.

Concerning this clonotype: Its antigen remains unidentified. Just one base apart from a much larger clone, this may be a read error.

cDNA molecules, individually, were tagged with unique molecular identifiers. TCRdb re-called the 5' RACE reads with MiXCR, one entry per CDR3 protein. The table has 30,000 to 45,000 distinct CDR3 sequences, approximately 8.9% seen once. V was pared by 6 bases and J by 5 bases, with 9 bases of the junction left unmatched. CDR1 and CDR2 (germline): MDHEN, SYDVKM. The CDR3 extends over 14 amino acids. Study-level points and caveats: Lookups in VDJdb leaned toward anti-spike CD8 responses and missed private and CD4 specificities.

The TCR was taken from an adult who was a healthcare worker with PCR-confirmed SARS-CoV-2 infection or an uninfected control (not recorded which). Sequenced input: whole blood. The chain employs TRBV28 and TRBJ1-1, with TRBD1 identical over 7 bases. In DNA, the CDR3 is TGTGCCAGCAGATCTCATCCAGGGGGAACTGAAGCTTTCTTT. It yields the protein CASRSHPGGTEAFF. Filled out from reference TRBV28 and TRBJ1-1, the complete variable domain reads DVKVTQSSRYLVKRTGEKVFLECVQDMDHENMFWYRQDPGLGLRLIYFSYDVKMKEKGDIPEGYSVSREKKERFSLILESASTNQTSMYLCASRSHPGGTEAFFGQGTRLTVV.